This T cell receptor beta chain was captured by sequencing in a study of response to subunit inactivated influenza vaccine (dated by TCRdb to 2016 to 2019). Study-level background: Deep quantitative T cell receptor repertoire profiling was used in the study to track responses to a trivalent subunit inactivated influenza vaccine.

This clonotype has only a few counts. Its antigen has not been determined. No quality values exist for individual bases; no much larger clone is one base distant. Library construction relied on RT-PCR. TCRdb shows the sequencer as Illumina HiSeq 2500. TCRdb reprocessing: public reads trimmed at Q25 with fastp, clones called with MiXCR, in-frame beta chains kept. Records with the same CDR3 protein are collapsed into one entry carrying the most frequent genes and DNA. The sample table shows roughly 190,000 distinct CDR3 sequences, and over 9.5% are seen once. About 29% of the sample comes from the top ten. Paper-wide results and their limitations: The authors suggested that each seasonal influenza vaccination may recruit only a limited number of new T cells.

CDR1 and CDR2 are drawn from the germline V gene: ENHRY, SYGVKD. Counted from cysteine to phenylalanine, this CDR3 has 13 amino acids. Kept here is only the CDR3 DNA, which spans 39 bases and is read in frame from base 1. V and J are trimmed by 8 bases and 5 bases, and the gene matches miss 9 bases of the junction. This sample was also put to use in a study of T cells expressing NK-cell markers. The second paper states: TCR beta cDNA libraries were made by 5'RACE template switching that added a universal primer site and unique molecular identifiers. TCR beta-chain repertoires were profiled in sorted CD3+CD56+NKG2C+, CD3+CD56+NKG2C- and CD3+CD56-NKG2C+ T-cell subsets from about 8 donors. Among the eight sequenced donors, seven were HCMV-seropositive and one was HCMV-seronegative. In several experiments an anti-gammadeltaTCR antibody was added to restrict sorting to alphabetaTCR-expressing T cells. For five or six donors, the dominant CD3+CD56+NKG2C+ clonotypes were among the top 10 CD8+ clonotypes and accounted for about 1.0-7.5% of CD8+ T cells. Those dominant clonotypes were again the most abundant among CD3+CD56-NKG2C+ cells in a handful of donors, at about 28.3-65%. It remained unclear whether the expanded NKG2C-expressing T cell clones were specific for HCMV antigens. Randomly selected healthy volunteers, three men and five women, were used as the eight sequenced donors. HCMV serostatus was determined by detecting HCMV-specific IgG in serum with a commercial ELISA kit. Ficoll density gradient centrifugation was used to isolate peripheral blood mononuclear cells from blood. CD4+ and CD8+ T cells were isolated from PBMC by magnetic immunoseparation with Miltenyi isolation kits. cDNA synthesis was primed from the TCR beta constant segment, followed by two successive PCR amplification steps. Illumina HiSeq 2000/2500, MiSeq or NextSeq was used to sequence libraries as 2 x 150 bp reads. MIGEC handled demultiplexing of the reads and grouping by UMI, while MiTCR was used to assemble and quantify clonotypes. To exclude erroneous sequences, only TCR cDNA sequences supported by at least two reads were retained. The tcR package was used for downstream repertoire analysis, with clonotypes matched between fractions based on CDR3 nucleotide sequence plus V segment. Antigen specificity was annotated against VDJdb with VDJmatch, allowing one amino acid substitution in CDR3.

The receptor's source is a man aged 45-60 years who received an inactivated influenza vaccine. Donor details come from another sample of the same person, matched by shared clones. The chain joins TRBV10-3 to TRBJ2-7, and TRBD1 matches 7 of the central bases. The sample consisted of CD8+ T cells sorted from PBMCs, taken 11 to 12 days after vaccination. The nucleotides are TGTGCCATCGGTCCGGACAGGTTCGACGAGCAGTACTTC. The resulting protein is CAIGPDRFDEQYF.